Following are 25 T cell receptor beta chains from one sample sequenced in a study of shared clonotypes between healthy human individuals. The assay was immunoSEQ multiplex PCR, and TCRdb's table has in-frame clones only and misses some. Seen here are under 600,000 clones, approximately 97% observed once, and the top ten hold less than 0.065%. Specimen: naive CD4+ T cells sorted from blood. Documented subset: CD45RA+ positively selected. Every receptor here comes from a woman aged 25 to 39 in good health.

This sequence joins TRBV11-2 and TRBJ1-3; D remains unclear. The CDR3 covers 14 residues. With 5 bases removed from V and 0 bases from J, the gap between germline ends came to 8 bases. CDR1 and CDR2 from the germline V gene are SGHAT and FQNNGV. The DNA of the CDR3 is TGTGCCAGCAGCCCCCAGCTCTCTGGAAACACCATATATTTT. Protein: CASSPQLSGNTIYF.

J is TRBJ2-7 and V is TRBV5-1; the match to TRBD2 covers 7 bases. This CDR3 contains 16 residues. V dropped 0 bases and J dropped 1; count of bases not matched to a gene: 7. CDR1 SGHRS and CDR2 YFSETQ come from the germline V gene. The CDR3 DNA reads TGCGCCAGCAGCTTGGCCGAGGCGGGAGTGTCCTACGAGCAGTACTTC. Amino acids: CASSLAEAGVSYEQYF. The full variable domain, its missing parts supplied by reference TRBV5-1 and TRBJ2-7, is KAGVTQTPRYLIKTRGQQVTLSCSPISGHRSVSWYQQTPGQGLQFLFEYFSETQRNKGNFPGRFSGRQFSNSRSEMNVSTLELGDSALYLCASSLAEAGVSYEQYFGPGTRLTVT.

Concerning this clone: The same CDR3 arises from other DNA sequences in this sample as well. This chain links TRBV11-2 with TRBJ2-7, with D hard to call. The V gene's germline CDR1 is SGHAT and CDR2 FQNNGV. The CDR3 length is 12 residues. Trimming pared 5 bases from V and 0 bases from J, leaving 5 bases between. CDR3 bases: TGTGCCAGCAGCCGGAGCTCCTACGAGCAGTACTTC. It yields the protein CASSRSSYEQYF.

The rearrangement links TRBV28 to TRBJ1-1; D not resolved. Trimming removed 8 bases from V and 4 bases from J, with 20 bases in between. Germline V lookup: CDR1 MDHEN, CDR2 SYDVKM. This CDR3 has 15 amino acids. The CDR3 bases are TGTGCCAGCCCAGAACGCCTGAAGGGAAGCACTGAAGCTTTCTTT. It codes for CASPERLKGSTEAFF.

The chain carries TRBV19 and TRBJ1-2; D unresolved. The CDR3 loop spans 13 amino acids. The V end lost 8 bases, the J end lost 4 bases, and 14 bases lay between the germline ends. Germline V gives CDR1 LNHDA, CDR2 SQIVND (reference sequence). The CDR3 spells CASAPTILYGYTF. CDR3 sequence (DNA): TGTGCCAGTGCCCCAACTATACTCTATGGCTACACCTTC. The full variable domain, in which reference TRBV19 and TRBJ1-2 provide the parts outside the CDR3, is DGGITQSPKYLFRKEGQNVTLSCEQNLNHDAMYWYRQDPGQGLRLIYYSQIVNDFQKGDIAEGYSVSREKKESFPLTVTSAQKNPTAFYLCASAPTILYGYTFGSGTRLTVV.

The rearrangement links TRBV28 to TRBJ1-3; 9 nucleotides align to TRBD1. CDR3 length: 16 amino acids. J lost 1 base, V lost 6 bases, and 7 bases had no gene match. Germline values: CDR1 MDHEN, CDR2 SYDVKM. The CDR3: CASRRDRARSGNTIYF. DNA for the CDR3: TGTGCCAGCAGGCGGGACAGGGCACGATCTGGAAACACCATATATTTT. The variable domain in full, with the rest retrieved from reference TRBV28 and TRBJ1-3, is DVKVTQSSRYLVKRTGEKVFLECVQDMDHENMFWYRQDPGLGLRLIYFSYDVKMKEKGDIPEGYSVSREKKERFSLILESASTNQTSMYLCASRRDRARSGNTIYFGEGSWLTVV.

This clone was recorded only once. The chain recombines TRBV5-1 with TRBJ2-5; 9 positions match TRBD2. The end of the DNA aligns better with TRBJ2-7, so the J call may be wrong. CDR1 SGHRS and CDR2 YFSETQ come from the germline V gene. The CDR3 covers 14 residues. Here the CDR3 DNA reads TGCGCCAGCAGCTTGGCTAGCGGGAAGTACGAGCAGTACTTC. Amino acids: CASSLASGKYEQYF.

The chain links TRBV7-8 to TRBJ2-5, with 9 nucleotides matching TRBD1. The CDR3 consists of 17 residues. The germline gives CDR1 SGHVS, CDR2 FQNEAQ. J lost 2 bases, V lost 4 bases, and 11 bases had no gene match. The DNA of the CDR3 is TGTGCCAGCAGCTCCTTCGCTGGGACAGGGACTCAAGAGACCCAGTACTTC. This sequence encodes CASSSFAGTGTQETQYF.

With regard to this clone: An end of the junction does not agree with germline; a read error may underlie this. V usage is TRBV2 and J usage is TRBJ2-5; TRBD1 matches at 10 bases. This CDR3 is 12 amino acids long. Germline loops: CDR1 SNHLY, CDR2 FYNNEI. The CDR3 loop is CASSGLTGGGHF. The CDR3 DNA sequence: TGTGCCAGCAGTGGTTTGACAGGGGGCGGCCACTTC. The whole variable domain, remainder taken from reference TRBV2 and TRBJ2-5, is EPEVTQTPSHQVTQMGQEVILRCVPISNHLYFYWYRQILGQKVEFLVSFYNNEISEKSEIFDDQFSVERPDGSNFTLKIRSTKLEDSAMYFCASSGLTGGGHFGPGTRLLVL.

This clone was observed once. The chain employs TRBV11-3 and TRBJ2-1, with 8 nucleotides matching TRBD2. There are 12 residues in the CDR3. Germline V gene sequence: CDR1 SGHNT, CDR2 YENEEA. The J segment lost 10 bases and the V segment lost 3 bases, leaving 2 bases of the junction unmatched. CDR3 sequence (DNA): TGTGCCAGCAGCTTTACTAGCGGCGAGCAGTTCTTC. Its translation: CASSFTSGEQFF.

The chain employs TRBV5-1 and TRBJ1-1, with D unclear. Between the trimmed V and J ends, which lost 1 base and 4 bases, there was a span of 17 bases. The CDR3 is 16 residues long. CDR1 and CDR2 (germline): SGHRS, YFSETQ. CDR3 nucleotide sequence: TGCGCCAGCAGCTTGCTTGGGATCCCCCCTGGCACTGAAGCTTTCTTT. As protein: CASSLLGIPPGTEAFF.

The V call is TRBV19, the J call TRBJ2-7; 9 nucleotides match TRBD1. The CDR3 has 14 residues. CDR1 and CDR2 (germline): LNHDA, SQIVND (reference sequence). V shed 10 bases, J shed 5 bases, and the junction held 12 bases outside the gene matches. The CDR3, as DNA: TGTGCCACCCAACGGGGACAGGGCTTACACGAGCAGTACTTC. Encoded protein: CATQRGQGLHEQYF. Combining the CDR3 with reference TRBV19 and TRBJ2-7 gives the whole variable domain DGGITQSPKYLFRKEGQNVTLSCEQNLNHDAMYWYRQDPGQGLRLIYYSQIVNDFQKGDIAEGYSVSREKKESFPLTVTSAQKNPTAFYLCATQRGQGLHEQYFGPGTRLTVT.

The chain has TRBV4-1 and TRBJ2-2, with TRBD2 matching over 9 bases. J was trimmed by 5 bases and V by 1 base; bases with no gene match: 5. The CDR3 runs to 16 residues. CDR1 is MGHRA, CDR2 YSYEKL, per germline. The CDR3 DNA follows: TGCGCCAGCAGCCAAGTCGGCGGGAGGGGGACCGGGGAGCTGTTTTTT. Translation: CASSQVGGRGTGELFF.

V and J are TRBV18 and TRBJ1-1, with unresolved D. Trimming removed 5 bases at V and 7 bases at J, with 20 bases between. The germline V gene encodes CDR1 KGHSH and CDR2 LQKENI. This CDR3 has 15 residues. CDR3 sequence: CASSAHDLGGIEAFF. The CDR3 DNA reads TGTGCCAGCTCAGCTCATGACCTGGGTGGGATTGAAGCTTTCTTT.

This clone appeared once. This sequence joins TRBV29-1 and TRBJ2-7; D is perhaps TRBD1 (6 bases). The CDR3 has 16 residues. Between the trimmed V and J ends, which lost 1 base and 0 bases, there was a span of 16 bases. CDR1 and CDR2 from the germline V gene are SQVTM and ANQGSEA. The CDR3 region is CSVEVLLGGSSYEQYF. DNA of the CDR3: TGCAGCGTTGAAGTTCTCTTAGGGGGATCCTCCTACGAGCAGTACTTC.

V usage is TRBV9 and J usage is TRBJ2-7; 11 nucleotides align to TRBD1. CDR3 length: 17 amino acids. Germline CDR1 is SGDLS and CDR2 is YYNGEE. V dropped 3 bases and J dropped 2; count of bases not matched to a gene: 10. CDR3 residues: CASSGPTRDRGTYEQYF. CDR3 sequence (DNA): TGTGCCAGCAGCGGACCAACCCGGGACAGGGGGACCTACGAGCAGTACTTC.

CDR3 nucleotide sequence: TGCGCCAGCAGCCCGTCTCTTACTGGAAACACCATATATTTT. Translated: CASSPSLTGNTIYF. The chain has TRBV5-1 and TRBJ1-3; D remains ambiguous. V was trimmed by 4 bases and J by 2 bases, leaving 10 bases between them. This CDR3 is built from 14 residues. CDR1 is SGHRS and CDR2 is YFSETQ in the germline V gene.

A remark on this clone: Other DNA sequences in the sample encode the same CDR3. The rearrangement uses TRBV28 and TRBJ2-7, with 11 bases lining up with TRBD2. V lost 2 bases, J lost 1 base, and 1 base stayed unmatched. This CDR3 has 15 amino acids. The germline V gene encodes CDR1 MDHEN and CDR2 SYDVKM. This CDR3 is CASSLPSGRSYEQYF. The CDR3, as DNA: TGTGCCAGCAGTTTACCTAGCGGGAGGTCCTACGAGCAGTACTTC.

This sequence joins TRBV5-8 and TRBJ2-5; 9 nucleotides line up with TRBD1. The junction had 6 bases not matched to a gene; V was cut back by 4 bases and J by 2 bases. The germline CDR1 and CDR2 sequences are SGHTS and YDEGEE. The CDR3 has 15 amino acids. The CDR3 reads CASSPRDRVQETQYF. The CDR3 DNA reads TGTGCCAGCAGCCCCCGGGACAGGGTACAAGAGACCCAGTACTTC.

The DNA of the CDR3 is TGTGCCAGCAGCCTCCAAACTTGGGGGGTCTCTGGAAACACCATATATTTT. As protein: CASSLQTWGVSGNTIYF. The chain couples TRBV7-2 to TRBJ1-3; TRBD1 might be the D (5 bases). The CDR3 runs 17 residues. Per the germline V gene, CDR1 is SGHTA and CDR2 is FQGNSA. V was clipped by 5 bases and J by 0 bases, with 17 bases between them.

The rearrangement uses TRBV19 and TRBJ1-2, with no clear D. This CDR3 comprises 13 residues. Per germline, CDR1 LNHDA and CDR2 SQIVND (reference sequence). V was cut by 4 bases and J by 6 bases, with 12 bases left in between. The CDR3 loop is CASSKTAPHGYTF. In nucleotides, the CDR3 is TGTGCCAGTAGTAAAACCGCGCCCCATGGCTACACCTTC.

The chain is built from TRBV5-1 and TRBJ2-1; maybe TRBD2 (5 bases). Germline V gene lookup returns CDR1 SGHRS and CDR2 YFSETQ. V was pared by 2 bases and J by 7 bases, with 16 bases between. This CDR3 has 15 residues. The CDR3: CASSFLGDGGNEQFF. CDR3 bases: TGCGCCAGCAGCTTTCTAGGAGATGGAGGAAATGAGCAGTTCTTC.

This clone was seen just once. The chain is built from TRBV2 and TRBJ2-2; TRBD1 matches at 7 bases. Germline CDR1 is SNHLY and CDR2 is FYNNEI. The CDR3 is 15 residues long. V lost 3 bases, J lost 0 bases, and 1 base stayed unmatched. CDR3 loop: CASSEGTANTGELFF. The CDR3 nucleotides are TGTGCCAGCAGTGAGGGGACAGCGAACACCGGGGAGCTGTTTTTT.

This clone was counted a single time. The CDR3 bases are TGTGCCGCCAATGCCGGGACCGGGGAGCTGTTTTTT. This codes for CAANAGTGELFF. The chain is built from TRBV30 and TRBJ2-2; D is undetermined. V lost 8 bases, J lost 5 bases, and 12 bases lay in between. There are 12 residues in the CDR3. Germline-derived CDR1 and CDR2 are GTSNPN and SVGIG (reference sequence).

The chain employs TRBV10-3 and TRBJ1-1; maybe TRBD1 (5 bases). V was trimmed by 0 bases and J by 3 bases, leaving 8 bases between them. The length of the CDR3 is 14 residues. The germline V gene encodes CDR1 ENHRY and CDR2 SYGVKD. The chain's CDR3 is CAISESVGDTEAFF. In nucleotides, the CDR3 is TGTGCCATCAGTGAGTCGGTGGGGGACACTGAAGCTTTCTTT.